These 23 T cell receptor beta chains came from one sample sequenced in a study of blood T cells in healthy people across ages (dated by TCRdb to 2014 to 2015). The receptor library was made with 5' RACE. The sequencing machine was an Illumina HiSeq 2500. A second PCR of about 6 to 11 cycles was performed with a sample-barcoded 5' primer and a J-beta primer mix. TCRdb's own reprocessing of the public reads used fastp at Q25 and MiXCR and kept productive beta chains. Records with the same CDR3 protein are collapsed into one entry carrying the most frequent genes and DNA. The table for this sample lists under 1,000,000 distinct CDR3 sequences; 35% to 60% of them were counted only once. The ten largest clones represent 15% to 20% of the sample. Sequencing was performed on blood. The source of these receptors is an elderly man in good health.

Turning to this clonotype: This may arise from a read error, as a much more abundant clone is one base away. The CDR3 DNA reads as TGTGCCTGCAGCCGAAGGTACACAGATACGCAGTATTTT. Translation gives CACSRRYTDTQYF. This chain links TRBV7-2 with TRBJ2-3; unclear D gene. Germline lookup yields CDR1 SGHTA and CDR2 FQGNSA. The CDR3 runs to 13 residues.

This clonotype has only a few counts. CDR3 nucleotides: TGCAGTCTCATAGCGGCTTCAGATACGCAGTATTTT. Translating gives CSLIAASDTQYF. The rearrangement uses TRBV20-1 and TRBJ2-3; tentatively, D is TRBD2 (6 bases). Trimming took off 8 bases at V and 4 bases at J, with 13 bases between the two ends. Germline V gives CDR1 DFQATT, CDR2 SNEGSKA (reference sequence). The CDR3 sequence is 12 residues long.

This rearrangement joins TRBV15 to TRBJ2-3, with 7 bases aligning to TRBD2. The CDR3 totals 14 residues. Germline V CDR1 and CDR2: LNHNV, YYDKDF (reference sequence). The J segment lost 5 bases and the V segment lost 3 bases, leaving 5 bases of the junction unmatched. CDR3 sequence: CATSSREVKDTQYF. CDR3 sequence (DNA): TGTGCCACCAGCAGCCGGGAGGTTAAAGATACGCAGTATTTT.

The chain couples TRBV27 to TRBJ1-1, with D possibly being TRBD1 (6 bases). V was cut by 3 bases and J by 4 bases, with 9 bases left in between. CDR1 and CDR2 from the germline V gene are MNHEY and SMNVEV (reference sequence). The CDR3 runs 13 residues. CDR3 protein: CASSFTGLTEAFF. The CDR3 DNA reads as TGTGCCAGCAGTTTCACAGGGCTCACTGAAGCTTTCTTT.

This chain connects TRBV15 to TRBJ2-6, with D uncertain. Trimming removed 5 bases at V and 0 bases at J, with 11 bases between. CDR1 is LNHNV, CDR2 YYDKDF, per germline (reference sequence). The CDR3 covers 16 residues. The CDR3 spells CATSPVFASGANVLTF. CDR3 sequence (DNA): TGTGCCACCAGCCCCGTTTTTGCCTCTGGGGCCAACGTCCTGACTTTC.

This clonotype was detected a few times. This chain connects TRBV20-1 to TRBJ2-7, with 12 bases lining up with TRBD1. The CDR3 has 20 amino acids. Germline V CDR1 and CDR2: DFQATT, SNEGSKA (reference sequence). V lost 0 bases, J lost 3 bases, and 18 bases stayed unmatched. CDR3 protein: CSARDVGGQGGTGGLYEQYF. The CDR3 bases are TGCAGTGCTAGAGATGTGGGAGGTCAAGGTGGGACAGGGGGCCTCTACGAGCAGTACTTC.

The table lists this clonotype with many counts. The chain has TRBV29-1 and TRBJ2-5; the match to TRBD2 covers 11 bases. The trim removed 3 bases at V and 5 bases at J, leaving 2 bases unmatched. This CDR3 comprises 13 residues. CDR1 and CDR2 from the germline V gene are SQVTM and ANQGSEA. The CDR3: CSVDASGRETQYF. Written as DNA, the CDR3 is TGCAGCGTTGACGCTAGCGGGAGGGAGACCCAGTACTTC.

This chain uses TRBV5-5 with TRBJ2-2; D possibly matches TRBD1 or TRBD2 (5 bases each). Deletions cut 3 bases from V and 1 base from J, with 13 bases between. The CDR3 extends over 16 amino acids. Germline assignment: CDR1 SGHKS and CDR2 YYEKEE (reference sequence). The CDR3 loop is CASSWGTGRNTGELFF. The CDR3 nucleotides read TGTGCCAGCAGCTGGGGGACGGGCCGGAACACCGGGGAGCTGTTTTTT. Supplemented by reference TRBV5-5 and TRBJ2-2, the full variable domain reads DAGVTQSPTHLIKTRGQQVTLRCSPISGHKSVSWYQQVLGQGPQFIFQYYEKEERGRGNFPDRFSARQFPNYSSELNVNALLLGDSALYLCASSWGTGRNTGELFFGEGSRLTVL.

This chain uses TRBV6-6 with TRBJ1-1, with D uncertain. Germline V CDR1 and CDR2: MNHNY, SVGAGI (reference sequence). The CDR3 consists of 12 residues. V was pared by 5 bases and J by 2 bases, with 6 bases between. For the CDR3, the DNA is TGTGCCAGCAGTAATACCAACACTGAAGCTTTCTTT. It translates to CASSNTNTEAFF.

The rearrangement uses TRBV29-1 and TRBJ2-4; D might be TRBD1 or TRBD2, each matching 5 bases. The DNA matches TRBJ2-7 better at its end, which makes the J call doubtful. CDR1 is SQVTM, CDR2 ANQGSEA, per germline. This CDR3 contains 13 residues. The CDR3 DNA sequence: TGCAGCGTTCGAAGACGGGGCCCCAACGAGCAGTACTTC. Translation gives CSVRRRGPNEQYF.

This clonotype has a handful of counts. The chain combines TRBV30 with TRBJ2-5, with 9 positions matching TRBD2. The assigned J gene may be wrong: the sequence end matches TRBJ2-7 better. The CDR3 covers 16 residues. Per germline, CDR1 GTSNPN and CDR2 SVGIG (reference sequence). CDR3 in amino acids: CAWSVRSGSLAYEQYF. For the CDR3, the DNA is TGTGCCTGGAGTGTACGTAGCGGGAGTTTGGCCTACGAGCAGTACTTC.

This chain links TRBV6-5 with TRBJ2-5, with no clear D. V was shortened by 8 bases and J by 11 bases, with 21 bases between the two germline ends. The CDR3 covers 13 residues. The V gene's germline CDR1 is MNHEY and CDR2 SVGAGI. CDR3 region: CASGPNGHNEQYF. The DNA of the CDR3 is TGTGCCAGCGGACCTAATGGCCACAATGAGCAGTACTTC.

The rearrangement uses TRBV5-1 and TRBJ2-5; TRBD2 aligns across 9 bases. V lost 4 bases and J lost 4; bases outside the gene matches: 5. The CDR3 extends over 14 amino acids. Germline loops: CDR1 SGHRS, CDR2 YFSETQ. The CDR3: CASSLGTSLETQYF. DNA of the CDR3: TGCGCCAGCAGCCTCGGGACTAGCTTAGAGACCCAGTACTTC.

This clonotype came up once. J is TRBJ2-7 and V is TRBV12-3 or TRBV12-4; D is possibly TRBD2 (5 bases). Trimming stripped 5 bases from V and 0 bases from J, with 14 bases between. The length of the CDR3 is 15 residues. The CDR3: CASSHQRIRSYEQYF. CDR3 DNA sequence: TGTGCCAGCAGTCATCAGCGGATTCGCTCCTACGAGCAGTACTTC.

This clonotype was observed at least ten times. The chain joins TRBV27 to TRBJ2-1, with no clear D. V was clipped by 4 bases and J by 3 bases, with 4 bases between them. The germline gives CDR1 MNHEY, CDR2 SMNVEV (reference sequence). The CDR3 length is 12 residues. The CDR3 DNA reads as TGTGCCAGCAGTTCTAACTACAATGAGCAGTTCTTC. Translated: CASSSNYNEQFF.

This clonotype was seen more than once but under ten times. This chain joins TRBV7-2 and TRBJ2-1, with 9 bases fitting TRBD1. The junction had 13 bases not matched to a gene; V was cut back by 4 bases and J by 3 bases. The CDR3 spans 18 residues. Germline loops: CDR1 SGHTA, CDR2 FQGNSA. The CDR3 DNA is TGTGCCAGCAGCTCCGGAAATATTTTGGGACAGGGCTACAATGAGCAGTTCTTC. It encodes CASSSGNILGQGYNEQFF.

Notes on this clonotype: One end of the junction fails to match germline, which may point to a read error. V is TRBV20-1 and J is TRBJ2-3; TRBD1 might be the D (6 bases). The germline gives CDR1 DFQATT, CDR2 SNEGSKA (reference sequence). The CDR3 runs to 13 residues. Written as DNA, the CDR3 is TGCATTGCTAGAAGGACAGAAACAGATACGCAGTATTTT. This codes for CIARRTETDTQYF.

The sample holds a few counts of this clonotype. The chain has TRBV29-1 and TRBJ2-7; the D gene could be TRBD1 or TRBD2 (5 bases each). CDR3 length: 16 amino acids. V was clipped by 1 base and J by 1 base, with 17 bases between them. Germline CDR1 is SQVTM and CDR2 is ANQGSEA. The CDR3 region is CSVEAATRGPSYEQYF. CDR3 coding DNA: TGCAGCGTTGAAGCCGCTACTAGGGGCCCTTCCTACGAGCAGTACTTC.

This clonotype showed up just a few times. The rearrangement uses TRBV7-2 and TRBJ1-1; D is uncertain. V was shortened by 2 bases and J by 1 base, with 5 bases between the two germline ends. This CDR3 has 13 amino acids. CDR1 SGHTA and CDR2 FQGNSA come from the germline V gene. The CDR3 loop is CASSLPGNTEAFF. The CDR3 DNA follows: TGTGCCAGCAGCTTACCAGGGAACACTGAAGCTTTCTTT.

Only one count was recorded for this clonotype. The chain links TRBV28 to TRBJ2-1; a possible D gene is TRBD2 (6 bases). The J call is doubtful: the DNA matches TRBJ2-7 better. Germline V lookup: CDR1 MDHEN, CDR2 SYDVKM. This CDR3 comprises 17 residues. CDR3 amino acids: CASSLSAGRFSYNEQYF. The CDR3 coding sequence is TGTGCCAGCAGTTTATCTGCAGGGAGGTTCTCCTACAATGAGCAGTACTTC.

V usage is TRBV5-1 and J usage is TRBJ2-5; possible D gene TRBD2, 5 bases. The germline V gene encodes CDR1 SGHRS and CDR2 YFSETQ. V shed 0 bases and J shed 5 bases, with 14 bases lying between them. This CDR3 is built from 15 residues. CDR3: CASSLGLERVETQYF. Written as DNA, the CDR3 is TGCGCCAGCAGCTTGGGTCTGGAGAGGGTTGAGACCCAGTACTTC.

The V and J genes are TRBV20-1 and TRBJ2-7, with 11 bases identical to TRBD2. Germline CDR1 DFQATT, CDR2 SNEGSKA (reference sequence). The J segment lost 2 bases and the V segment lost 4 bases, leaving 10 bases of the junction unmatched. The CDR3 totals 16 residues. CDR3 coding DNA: TGCAGTGCTAAACCCACTAGCGGGGGAGGCGCCTACGAGCAGTACTTC. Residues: CSAKPTSGGGAYEQYF.

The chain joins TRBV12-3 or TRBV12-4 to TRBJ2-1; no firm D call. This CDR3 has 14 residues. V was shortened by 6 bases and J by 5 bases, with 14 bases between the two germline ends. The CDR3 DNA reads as TGTGCCAGCAGCTACACCGGACGAAACAATGAGCAGTTCTTC. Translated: CASSYTGRNNEQFF.